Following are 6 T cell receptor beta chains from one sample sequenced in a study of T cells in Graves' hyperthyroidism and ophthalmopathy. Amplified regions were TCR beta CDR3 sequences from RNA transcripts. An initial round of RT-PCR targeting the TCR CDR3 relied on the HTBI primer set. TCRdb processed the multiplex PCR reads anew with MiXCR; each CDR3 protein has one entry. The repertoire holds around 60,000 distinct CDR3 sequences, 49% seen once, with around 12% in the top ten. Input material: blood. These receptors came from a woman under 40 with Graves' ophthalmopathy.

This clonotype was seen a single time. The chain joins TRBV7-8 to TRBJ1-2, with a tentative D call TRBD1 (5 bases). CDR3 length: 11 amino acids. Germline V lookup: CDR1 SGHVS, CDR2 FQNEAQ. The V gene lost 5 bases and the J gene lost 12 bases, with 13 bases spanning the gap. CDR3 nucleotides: TGTGCCAGCAGCCGACAGTCTGGAAACACCTTC. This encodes CASSRQSGNTF.

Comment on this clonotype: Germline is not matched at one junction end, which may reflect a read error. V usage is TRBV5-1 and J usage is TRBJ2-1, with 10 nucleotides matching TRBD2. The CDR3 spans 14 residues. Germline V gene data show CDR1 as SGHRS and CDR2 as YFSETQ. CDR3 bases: TGCGCCAGCAGCTTGAGCGGGAGGGGTAATGAGCAGGTCTTC. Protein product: CASSLSGRGNEQVF. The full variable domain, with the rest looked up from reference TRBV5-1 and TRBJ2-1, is KAGVTQTPRYLIKTRGQQVTLSCSPISGHRSVSWYQQTPGQGLQFLFEYFSETQRNKGNFPGRFSGRQFSNSRSEMNVSTLELGDSALYLCASSLSGRGNEQVFGPGTRLTVL.

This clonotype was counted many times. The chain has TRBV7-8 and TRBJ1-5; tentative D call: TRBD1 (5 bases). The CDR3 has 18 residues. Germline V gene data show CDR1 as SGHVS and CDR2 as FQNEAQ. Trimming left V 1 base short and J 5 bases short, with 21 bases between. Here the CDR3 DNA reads TGTGCCAGCAGCTTAGATCGTGGTAAAATCGGGGGTGATCAGCCCCAGCATTTT. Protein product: CASSLDRGKIGGDQPQHF. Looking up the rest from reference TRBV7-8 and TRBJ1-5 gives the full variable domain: GAGVSQSPRYKVAKRGQDVALRCDPISGHVSLFWYQQALGQGPEFLTYFQNEAQLDKSGLPSDRFFAERPEGSVSTLKIQRTQQEDSAVYLCASSLDRGKIGGDQPQHFGDGTRLSIL.

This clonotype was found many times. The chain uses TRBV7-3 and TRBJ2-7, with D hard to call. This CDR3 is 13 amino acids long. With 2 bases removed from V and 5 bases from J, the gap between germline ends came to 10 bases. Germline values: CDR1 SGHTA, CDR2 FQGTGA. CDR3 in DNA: TGTGCCAGCAGCTTAGGGTGGCGTGACGAGCAGTACTTC. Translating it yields CASSLGWRDEQYF.

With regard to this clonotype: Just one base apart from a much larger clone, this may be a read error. The CDR3 DNA reads TGTACCAGCAGCCCTCTTCCGGGACCCTACGAGCAGTACTTC. This translates into CTSSPLPGPYEQYF. The chain has TRBV3-1 and TRBJ2-7, with D perhaps matching TRBD1 or TRBD2 (5 bases each). CDR1 and CDR2 (germline): LGHDT, YNNKEL (reference sequence). The CDR3 consists of 14 residues.

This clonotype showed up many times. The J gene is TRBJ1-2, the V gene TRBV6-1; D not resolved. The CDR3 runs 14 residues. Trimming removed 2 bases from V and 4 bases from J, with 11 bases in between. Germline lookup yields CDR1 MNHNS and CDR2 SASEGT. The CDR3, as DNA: TGTGCCAGCAGTGAACGCGAAGGAAGCTATGGCTACACCTTC. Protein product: CASSEREGSYGYTF.